This entry lists 5 T cell receptor beta chains sequenced from one sample in a study of type 1 and type 2 diabetes patients. PCR was run on genomic DNA. Multiplex PCR with 30 forward and 13 reverse primers amplified the TCR beta CDR3. TCRdb reprocessed the multiplex PCR reads with MiXCR, giving one entry per CDR3 protein. Altogether fewer than 300,000 distinct CDR3 sequences are present, 45% to 60% being singletons, with the ten largest covering roughly 13%. Material for sequencing was peripheral blood mononuclear cells (PBMCs). Source of these receptors: a man between 18 and 35 years old with type 2 diabetes.

The genes are TRBV27 and TRBJ1-4; no definite D call. V shed 6 bases and J shed 7 bases, with 12 bases lying between them. The CDR3 runs 13 residues. Germline loops: CDR1 MNHEY, CDR2 SMNVEV (reference sequence). CDR3 sequence (DNA): TGTGCCAGCAGCCGGGGTCTCCGTGAAAAACTGTTTTTT. Translating it yields CASSRGLREKLFF. The full variable domain, completed using reference TRBV27 and TRBJ1-4, is EAQVTQNPRYLITVTGKKLTVTCSQNMNHEYMSWYRQDPGLGLRQIYYSMNVEVTDKGDVPEGYKVSRKEKRNFPLILESPSPNQTSLYFCASSRGLREKLFFGSGTQLSVL.

This clonotype was seen just once. This chain uses TRBV30 with TRBJ2-5; 8 nucleotides align to TRBD2. CDR3 length: 17 residues. Germline V CDR1 and CDR2: GTSNPN, SVGIG (reference sequence). The J segment lost 2 bases and the V segment lost 2 bases, leaving 13 bases of the junction unmatched. CDR3 in amino acids: CAWSRLRTSRTQETQYF. CDR3 nucleotide sequence: TGTGCCTGGAGTCGACTGCGGACTAGCCGGACTCAAGAGACCCAGTACTTC.

CDR3 in amino acids: CASSRGDVKTGELFF. The CDR3, as DNA: TGTGCCAGTAGTAGAGGAGACGTAAAAACCGGGGAGCTGTTTTTT. The V and J genes are TRBV7-2 and TRBJ2-2, with no clear D. Trimming stripped 9 bases from V and 5 bases from J, with 19 bases between. The germline V gene encodes CDR1 SGHTA and CDR2 FQGNSA. There are 15 residues in the CDR3.

CDR3 loop: CASSLARADNEKLFF. In DNA form, the CDR3 reads TGTGCCAGCAGCTTAGCAAGGGCTGATAATGAAAAACTGTTTTTT. V is TRBV7-2 and J is TRBJ1-4; D is undetermined. With 0 bases removed from V and 4 bases from J, the gap between germline ends came to 9 bases. The CDR3 has 15 residues. Per the germline V gene, CDR1 is SGHTA and CDR2 is FQGNSA.

The J gene is TRBJ1-2, the V gene TRBV6-5; TRBD1 might be the D (5 bases). Looked up from germline, CDR1 is MNHEY and CDR2 is SVGAGI. V lost 6 bases to trimming and J lost 7 bases, with 12 bases between them. The CDR3 has 12 residues. CDR3 in DNA: TGTGCCAGCAGCGGGGGACGTGGTGGCTACACCTTC. Its protein product is CASSGGRGGYTF.